The 13 T cell receptor beta chains in this list originate from one sample, sequenced in a study of cytomegalovirus exposure and HLA in healthy donors. Primers: 60 Vbeta forward and 13 Jbeta reverse. This table comes from immunoSEQ multiplex PCR, and its TCRdb copy is limited to in-frame clones, with some not included. The sample holds more than 90,000 clones, 65% to 80% seen once. Sequencing was done on a sample of PBMCs. The receptors come from a human donor in good health.

This clone appeared a few times. This chain connects TRBV6-4 to TRBJ2-2, with 10 nucleotides matching TRBD1. Germline V gene sequence: CDR1 MRHNA, CDR2 SNTAGT. CDR3 size: 16 residues. V trimming: 4 bases; J trimming: 4 bases; junction bases outside the gene matches: 6. CDR3: CASSARQGASTGELFF. CDR3 coding DNA: TGTGCCAGCAGTGCAAGACAGGGGGCGAGCACCGGGGAGCTGTTTTTT.

This sequence joins TRBV5-1 and TRBJ2-5; the D gene is possibly TRBD1 (6 bases). Trimming pared 3 bases from V and 1 base from J, leaving 13 bases between. The CDR3 length is 15 residues. The V gene's germline CDR1 is SGHRS and CDR2 YFSETQ. This CDR3 reads CASSSMTGPQETQYF. CDR3 sequence (DNA): TGCGCCAGCAGCTCGATGACAGGTCCCCAAGAGACCCAGTACTTC.

The chain recombines TRBV7-2 with TRBJ1-2; D possibly corresponds to TRBD1 (6 bases). The CDR3 extends over 12 amino acids. The ends were cut back, 3 bases at V and 8 bases at J, with 10 bases in the middle. CDR1 SGHTA and CDR2 FQGNSA come from the germline V gene. This chain's CDR3 is CASSFRGRGYTF. Here the CDR3 DNA reads TGTGCCAGCAGCTTCAGGGGCAGGGGCTACACCTTC.

CDR3 DNA sequence: TGTGCCAGTAGTAGCGAGCGCACCGGTGAGCAGTTCTTC. It is translated as CASSSERTGEQFF. The chain recombines TRBV19 with TRBJ2-1, with D unclear. V was trimmed by 4 bases and J by 9 bases, leaving 13 bases between them. CDR1 and CDR2 (germline): LNHDA, SQIVND (reference sequence). This CDR3 has 13 residues.

The chain carries TRBV25-1 and TRBJ1-1; TRBD1 might be the D (6 bases). The CDR3 is made up of 14 amino acids. V lost 6 bases and J lost 10, with 21 bases in between. Germline values: CDR1 MGHDK, CDR2 SYGVNS. The CDR3 region is CASSPPGDQGSAFF. DNA of the CDR3: TGTGCCAGCAGCCCCCCCGGGGACCAGGGGTCAGCTTTCTTT.

The V call is TRBV28, the J call TRBJ2-7, with 8 bases lining up with TRBD1. The length of the CDR3 is 13 residues. CDR1 is MDHEN and CDR2 is SYDVKM in the germline V gene. CDR3 sequence reads: CATRTGSSGEQYF. Here the CDR3 DNA reads TGTGCAACCAGGACAGGGAGTTCAGGCGAGCAGTACTTC.

The CDR3 is CASSQVGQGARYGYTF. The DNA of the CDR3 is TGTGCCAGCAGCCAAGTGGGACAGGGGGCGCGGTATGGCTACACCTTC. The chain carries TRBV14 and TRBJ1-2; 12 bases align to TRBD1. Trimming took 1 base from V and 5 from J; bases not matched to a gene: 5. The germline V gene has CDR1 SGHDN and CDR2 FVKESK. The length of the CDR3 is 16 residues.

V is TRBV5-6 and J is TRBJ2-3; tentatively, D is TRBD1 (5 bases). Germline loops: CDR1 SGHDT, CDR2 YYEEEE. The CDR3 has 16 amino acids. V shed 4 bases and J shed 1 base, with 16 bases lying between them. CDR3 region: CASSRPQGTGTDTQYF. The CDR3 nucleotides read TGTGCCAGCAGCCGACCGCAGGGTACTGGCACAGATACGCAGTATTTT. Supplemented by reference TRBV5-6 and TRBJ2-3, the full variable domain reads DAGVTQSPTHLIKTRGQQVTLRCSPKSGHDTVSWYQQALGQGPQFIFQYYEEEERQRGNFPDRFSGHQFPNYSSELNVNALLLGDSALYLCASSRPQGTGTDTQYFGPGTRLTVL.

V gene TRBV9 combines with J gene TRBJ2-2; D remains ambiguous. With 0 bases removed from V and 0 bases from J, the gap between germline ends came to 12 bases. This CDR3 has 17 amino acids. In germline, CDR1 is SGDLS, CDR2 YYNGEE. CDR3 coding DNA: TGTGCCAGCAGCGTAGACGGATGGAGTACGAACACCGGGGAGCTGTTTTTT. This gives the protein CASSVDGWSTNTGELFF.

The rearrangement links TRBV15 to TRBJ1-2; D may be TRBD1 (5 bases). CDR1 is LNHNV and CDR2 is YYDKDF in the germline V gene (reference sequence). The CDR3 contains 12 residues. Trimming stripped 1 base from V and 8 bases from J, with 8 bases between. CDR3: CATSRGRGGYTF. The CDR3 DNA reads TGTGCCACCAGCAGAGGAAGGGGAGGCTACACCTTC.

The chain has TRBV7-9 and TRBJ2-1; TRBD2 agrees at 12 bases. The CDR3 runs 17 residues. J gave up 0 bases and V 5 bases, and 5 bases lay outside the gene matches. Germline-derived CDR1 and CDR2 are SEHNR and FQNEAQ (reference sequence). CDR3 DNA: TGTGCCAGCAGCACAGGACTAGCGGGATCCTCCTACAATGAGCAGTTCTTC. Translated: CASSTGLAGSSYNEQFF.

The chain uses TRBV2 and TRBJ2-6; unclear D gene. Per the germline V gene, CDR1 is SNHLY and CDR2 is FYNNEI. The CDR3 extends over 13 amino acids. Trimming left V 9 bases short and J 0 bases short, with 6 bases between. In DNA form, the CDR3 reads TGTGCCAGGGCCACCTCTGGGGCCAACGTCCTGACTTTC. It specifies CARATSGANVLTF.

This clone appeared a few times. The rearrangement links TRBV18 to TRBJ1-1, with D maybe TRBD1 (5 bases). The CDR3 loop spans 14 amino acids. Trimming removed 2 bases at V and 1 base at J, with 8 bases between. Germline V lookup: CDR1 KGHSH, CDR2 LQKENI. The CDR3 nucleotides are TGTGCCAGCTCACCAGCCAGGGCGAACACTGAAGCTTTCTTT. Amino acids: CASSPARANTEAFF.